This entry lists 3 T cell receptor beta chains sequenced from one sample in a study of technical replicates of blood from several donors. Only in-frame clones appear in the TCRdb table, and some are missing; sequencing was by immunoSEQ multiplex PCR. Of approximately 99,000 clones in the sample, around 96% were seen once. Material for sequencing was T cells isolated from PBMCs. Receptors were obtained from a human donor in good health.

The CDR3 protein is CASSFTPGQSNEKLFF. CDR3 bases: TGTGCCAGTAGTTTCACCCCGGGACAATCCAATGAAAAACTGTTTTTT. V is TRBV19 and J is TRBJ1-4, with D perhaps matching TRBD1 (6 bases). This CDR3 is built from 16 residues. The V and J ends lost 5 bases and 5 bases respectively, with 18 bases between them. In germline, CDR1 is LNHDA, CDR2 SQIVND (reference sequence).

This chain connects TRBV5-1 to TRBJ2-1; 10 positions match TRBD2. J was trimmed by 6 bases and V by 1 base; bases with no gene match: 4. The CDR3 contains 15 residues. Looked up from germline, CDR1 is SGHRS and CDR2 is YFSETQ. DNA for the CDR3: TGCGCCAGCAGCTTGTCACTAGCGGGACCCAATGAGCAGTTCTTC. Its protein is CASSLSLAGPNEQFF.

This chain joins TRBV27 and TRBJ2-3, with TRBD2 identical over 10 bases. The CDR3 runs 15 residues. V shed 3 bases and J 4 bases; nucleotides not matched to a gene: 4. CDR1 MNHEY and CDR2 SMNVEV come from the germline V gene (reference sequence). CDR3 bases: TGTGCCAGCAGTTTTCTAGCGGGAGAGGCAGATACGCAGTATTTT. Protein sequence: CASSFLAGEADTQYF.